These 4 T cell receptor beta chains were all obtained from the same sample, sequenced in a study of cytomegalovirus exposure and HLA in healthy donors. The PCR employed 60 Vbeta primers together with 13 Jbeta primers. The assay was immunoSEQ multiplex PCR, and TCRdb's table has in-frame clones only and misses some. The sample has around 100,000 clones; more than 65% are singletons. Sequencing input: PBMCs. The receptors here all came from a woman aged 18-29 years in good health and CMV-seropositive.

V and J are TRBV2 and TRBJ2-5; possibly TRBD2 for D (7 bases). The CDR3 is made up of 14 amino acids. Per germline, CDR1 SNHLY and CDR2 FYNNEI. V was pared by 7 bases and J by 5 bases, with 17 bases between. CDR3 DNA sequence: TGTGCCAGCAATTCGGGGGGCAAGATGGAGACCCAGTACTTC. This gives the protein CASNSGGKMETQYF.

Comment on this clone: One junction end disagrees with the germline gene, perhaps due to a read error. The chain combines TRBV9 with TRBJ2-7; 9 nucleotides agree with TRBD1. CDR3 length equals 15 residues. Germline CDR1 is SGDLS and CDR2 is YYNGEE. CDR3 amino acids: CASSAPGQGSHEQYF. The CDR3 DNA reads TGTGCCAGCAGCGCTCCGGGACAGGGCTCCCACGAGCAGTACTTC.

V usage is TRBV29-1 and J usage is TRBJ1-2, with unresolved D. The CDR3 is 11 residues long. Germline CDR1 reads SQVTM; CDR2 reads ANQGSEA. V lost 2 bases and J lost 4, with 5 bases in between. The CDR3 spells CSVERGYGYTF. The CDR3 nucleotides read TGCAGCGTTGAACGGGGCTATGGCTACACCTTC.

The rearrangement uses TRBV5-4 and TRBJ2-1; TRBD1 aligns across 9 bases. The CDR3 runs to 15 residues. V gave up 4 bases and J gave up 4 bases; unmatched junction bases: 6. Germline loops: CDR1 SGHNT, CDR2 YYREEE (reference sequence). For the CDR3, the DNA is TGTGCCAGCAGCCCAGACAGGGGGAAATACAATGAGCAGTTCTTC. As protein: CASSPDRGKYNEQFF.